This TCR beta chain stems from a study of regulatory T cells in long-lasting Graves disease. The TCR beta library used iRepertoire HTBI primers with Arm-PCR amplification of CDR3. Using its own MiXCR run on the multiplex PCR reads, TCRdb lists one record per CDR3 protein. The data hold approximately 540,000 distinct CDR3 sequences, with 12% observed a single time. Time point noted: newly diagnosed GD, antithyroid drugs for less than 3 months. The TCR library was made from RNA extracted from PBMCs. The authors drew about 9 milliliters of peripheral blood into EDTA tubes. V shed 3 bases and J shed 6 bases, with 18 bases lying between them. This CDR3 is 15 amino acids long. Germline V gives CDR1 MGHRA, CDR2 YSYEKL. This sample was also put to use in a study of T cells in Graves' hyperthyroidism and ophthalmopathy.

This TCR came from a woman aged 30 to 39 with Graves disease. The chain combines TRBV4-1 with TRBJ2-7, with D tentatively TRBD1 or TRBD2 (6 bases each). Sequencing was performed on peripheral blood mononuclear cells (PBMCs), taken at new diagnosis, from a patient treated with antithyroid drugs. CDR3 residues: CASSQTSHEGVEQYF. Written as DNA, the CDR3 is TGCGCCAGCAGCCAGACTAGTCATGAGGGGGTCGAGCAGTACTTC.